These 2 T cell receptor beta chains were sequenced from one sample in a study of cytotoxic CD8 clonotypes in ibrutinib-treated CLL. The table came from immunoSEQ multiplex PCR; TCRdb's copy has only in-frame clones and leaves some out. This table holds more than 150,000 clones, approximately 72% found once. Material: PBMCs, obtained after 24 months of ibrutinib treatment. Receptors were obtained from a human donor with chronic lymphocytic leukemia.

This chain's CDR3 is CASTGRTGGSEKLFF. The CDR3 DNA follows: TGTGCCAGCACGGGAAGGACAGGGGGAAGTGAAAAACTGTTTTTT. The chain links TRBV6-1 to TRBJ1-4; 10 positions agree with TRBD1. This CDR3 has 15 residues. CDR1 is MNHNS and CDR2 is SASEGT in the germline V gene. V shed 7 bases, J shed 7 bases, and the junction held 9 bases outside the gene matches.

The gene calls are TRBV28 and TRBJ2-5; the match to TRBD2 covers 8 bases. CDR3 length: 14 amino acids. Germline CDR1 MDHEN, CDR2 SYDVKM. Losses at the gene ends were 3 bases for V and 5 bases for J; bases not matched to a gene: 5. The CDR3 DNA reads as TGTGCCAGCAGTTTTCTTCGCGGGGGGGAGACCCAGTACTTC. Its translation is CASSFLRGGETQYF. Drawing the rest from reference TRBV28 and TRBJ2-5, the complete variable domain is DVKVTQSSRYLVKRTGEKVFLECVQDMDHENMFWYRQDPGLGLRLIYFSYDVKMKEKGDIPEGYSVSREKKERFSLILESASTNQTSMYLCASSFLRGGETQYFGPGTRLLVL.